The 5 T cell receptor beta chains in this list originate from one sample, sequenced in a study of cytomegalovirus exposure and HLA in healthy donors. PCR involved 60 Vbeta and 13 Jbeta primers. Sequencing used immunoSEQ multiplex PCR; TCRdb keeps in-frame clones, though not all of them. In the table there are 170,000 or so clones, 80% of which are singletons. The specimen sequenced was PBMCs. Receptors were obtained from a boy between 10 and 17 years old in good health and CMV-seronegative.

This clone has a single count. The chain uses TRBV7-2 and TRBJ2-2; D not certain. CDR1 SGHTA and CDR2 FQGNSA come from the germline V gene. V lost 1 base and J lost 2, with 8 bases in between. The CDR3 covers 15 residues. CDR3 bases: TGTGCCAGCAGCTTAGGACTCGTAAACACCGGGGAGCTGTTTTTT. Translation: CASSLGLVNTGELFF.

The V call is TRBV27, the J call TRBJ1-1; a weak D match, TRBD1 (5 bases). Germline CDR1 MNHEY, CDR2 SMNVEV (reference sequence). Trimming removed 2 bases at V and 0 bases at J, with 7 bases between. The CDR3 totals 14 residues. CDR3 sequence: CASSLGGVNTEAFF. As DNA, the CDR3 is TGTGCCAGCAGTTTAGGGGGGGTGAACACTGAAGCTTTCTTT.

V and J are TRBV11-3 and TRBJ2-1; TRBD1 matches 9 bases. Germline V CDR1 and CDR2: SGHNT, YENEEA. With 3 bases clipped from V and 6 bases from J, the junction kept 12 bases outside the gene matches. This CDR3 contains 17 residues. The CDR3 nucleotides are TGTGCCAGCAGCTTGCCGGGACAGGGAGGGTTTGGCAATGAGCAGTTCTTC. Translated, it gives CASSLPGQGGFGNEQFF.

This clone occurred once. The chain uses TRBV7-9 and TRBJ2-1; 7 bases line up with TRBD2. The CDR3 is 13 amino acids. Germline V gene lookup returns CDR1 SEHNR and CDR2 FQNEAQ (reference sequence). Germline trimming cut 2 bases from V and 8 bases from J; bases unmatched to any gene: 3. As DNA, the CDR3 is TGTGCCAGCAGCTTACTCCGGGGGGATGAGCAGTTCTTC. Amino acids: CASSLLRGDEQFF.

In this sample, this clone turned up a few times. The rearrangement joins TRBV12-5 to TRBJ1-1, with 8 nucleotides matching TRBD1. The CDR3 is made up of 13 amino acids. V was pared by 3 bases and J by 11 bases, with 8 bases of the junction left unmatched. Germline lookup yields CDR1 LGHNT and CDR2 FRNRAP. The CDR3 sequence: CASGLRQGAEAFF. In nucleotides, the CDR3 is TGTGCTAGTGGTTTACGGCAGGGGGCCGAGGCTTTCTTT.